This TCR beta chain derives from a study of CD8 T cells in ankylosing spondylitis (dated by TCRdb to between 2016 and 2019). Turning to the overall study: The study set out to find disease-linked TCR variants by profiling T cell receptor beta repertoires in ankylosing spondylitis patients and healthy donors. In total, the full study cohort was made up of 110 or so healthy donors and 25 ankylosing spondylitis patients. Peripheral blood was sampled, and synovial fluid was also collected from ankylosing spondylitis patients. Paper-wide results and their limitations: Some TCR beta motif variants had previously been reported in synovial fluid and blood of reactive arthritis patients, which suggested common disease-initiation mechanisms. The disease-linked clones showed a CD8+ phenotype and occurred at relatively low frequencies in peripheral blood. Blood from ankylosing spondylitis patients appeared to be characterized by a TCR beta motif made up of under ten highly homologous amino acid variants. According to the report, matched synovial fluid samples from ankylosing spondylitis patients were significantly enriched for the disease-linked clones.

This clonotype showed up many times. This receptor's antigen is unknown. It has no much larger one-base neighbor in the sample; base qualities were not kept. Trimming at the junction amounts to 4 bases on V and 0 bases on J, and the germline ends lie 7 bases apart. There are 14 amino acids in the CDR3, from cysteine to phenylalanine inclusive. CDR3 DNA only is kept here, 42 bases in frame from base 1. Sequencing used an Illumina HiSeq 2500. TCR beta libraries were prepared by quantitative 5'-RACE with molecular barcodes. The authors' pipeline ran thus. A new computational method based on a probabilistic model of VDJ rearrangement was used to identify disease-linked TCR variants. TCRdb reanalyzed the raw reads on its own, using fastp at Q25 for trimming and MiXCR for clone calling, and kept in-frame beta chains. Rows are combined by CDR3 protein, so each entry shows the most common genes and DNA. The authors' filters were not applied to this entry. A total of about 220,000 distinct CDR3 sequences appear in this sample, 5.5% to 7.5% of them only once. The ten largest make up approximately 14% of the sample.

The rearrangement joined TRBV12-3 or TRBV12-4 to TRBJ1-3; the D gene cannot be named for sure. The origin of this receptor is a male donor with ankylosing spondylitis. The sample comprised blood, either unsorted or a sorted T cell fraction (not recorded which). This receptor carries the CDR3 CASSSTVSGNTIYF. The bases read TGTGCCAGCAGTTCGACGGTCTCTGGAAACACCATATATTTT.